This T cell receptor (beta chain) was profiled in a study of CD8+CD57+ T cells in acquired aplastic anemia. Genomic DNA, the template, was used for profiling of the TCR beta VDJ and CDR3. TCRdb re-derived calls from the reads in MiXCR, one entry per CDR3 protein. Among 250,000 to 350,000 distinct CDR3 sequences, 45% to 65% were seen once, and the ten largest hold 1% to 1.5%. Flow cytometry had shown expanded CD8+CD57+ cells in the patients chosen for sequencing. The source is a human donor with aplastic anemia. Sequences were obtained from sorted CD4+, CD8+, or CD8+CD57+ T cells (not recorded which) from PBMCs.

The CDR3 is CATSRTGQLNEKLFF. The CDR3 DNA reads TGTGCCACCAGCAGAACGGGACAGCTTAATGAAAAACTGTTTTTT. This chain uses TRBV15 with TRBJ1-4; TRBD1 aligns across 7 bases. Looked up from germline, CDR1 is LNHNV and CDR2 is YYDKDF (reference sequence). The CDR3 has 15 residues. Unmatched junction bases numbered 4, after V lost 2 bases and J lost 4 bases.